The subject of this entry is one T cell receptor (beta chain). The antigen is not known. This sample is drawn from a study of identical twins. A single record per CDR3 protein comes from TCRdb applying MiXCR to the 5' RACE reads. This sample yields about 920,000 distinct CDR3 sequences, of which roughly 12% are seen a single time; under 2% belongs to the top ten. Whole-study results and caveats: Insertions ran lower in abundant cord blood beta clonotypes, though not in memory repertoires. For out-of-frame beta sequences, excess twin sharing was weaker.

The germline V gene has CDR1 SGDLS and CDR2 YYNGEE. The CDR3 sequence is 13 residues long. V was shortened by 0 bases and J by 3 bases, with 6 bases between the two germline ends. These same data were also listed under a study on yellow fever vaccine responses in identical twins.

This clonotype was obtained from a woman between 18 and 30 years old in good health. Specimen: PBMCs. The chain joins TRBV9 to TRBJ1-2, with D hard to call. The CDR3, as DNA: TGTGCCAGCAGCGTAGCTGGGCACTATGGCTACACCTTC. It is translated as CASSVAGHYGYTF.